This T cell receptor beta chain was obtained from a study of T cells expressing NK-cell markers. This clonotype is hyperexpanded by frequency. Germline assignment: CDR1 MDHEN and CDR2 SYDVKM. This CDR3 has 18 residues. Production of TCR beta cDNA relied on 5'RACE template switching with UMIs. TCRdb reanalyzed the 5' RACE reads, giving one entry per CDR3 protein sequence and no DNA. Seen in this sample are 650 to 900 distinct CDR3 sequences; the ten most common clones hold around 81%. The sample consisted of blood T cells: a sorted CD56 or NKG2C T cell subset, CD4+ or CD8+ T cells, or bulk PBMC T cells (not recorded which). The rearrangement links TRBV28 to TRBJ1-5. This receptor was taken from a man aged 18 to 69 in good health. CDR3 amino acids: CASSLVVGSRWGNQPQHF.